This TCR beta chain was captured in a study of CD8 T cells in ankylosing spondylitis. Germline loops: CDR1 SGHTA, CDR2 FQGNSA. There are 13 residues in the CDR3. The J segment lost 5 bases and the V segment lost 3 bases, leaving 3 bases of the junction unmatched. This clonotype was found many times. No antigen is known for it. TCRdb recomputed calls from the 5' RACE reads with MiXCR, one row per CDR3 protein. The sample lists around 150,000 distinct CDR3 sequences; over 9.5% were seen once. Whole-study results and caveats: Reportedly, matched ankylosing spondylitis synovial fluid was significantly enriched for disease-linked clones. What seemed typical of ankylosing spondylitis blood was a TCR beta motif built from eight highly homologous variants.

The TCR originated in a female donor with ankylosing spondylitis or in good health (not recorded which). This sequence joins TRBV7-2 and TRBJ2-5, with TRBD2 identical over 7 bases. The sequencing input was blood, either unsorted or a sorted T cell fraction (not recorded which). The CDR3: CASSFRLAETQYF. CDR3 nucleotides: TGTGCCAGCAGCTTTCGACTAGCTGAGACCCAGTACTTC.